A selection of T cell receptor beta chains follows, all from one sample in a study of CD8+CD57+ T cells in acquired aplastic anemia. TCRdb passed the reads through MiXCR, listing each CDR3 protein once. Of about 190,000 distinct CDR3 sequences in the sample, approximately 50% were seen once. The sample consisted of sorted CD4+, CD8+, or CD8+CD57+ T cells (not recorded which) from PBMCs. All receptors come from a human donor with aplastic anemia. The CDR3 runs from the conserved cysteine through the conserved F or W. The D gene is left open where the match is weak. Part of the rows lack a size; the others show once, few, many or a class for expanded clones.

D gene	clone size	CDR3 length	V gene	J gene	CDR3 protein	CDR3 DNA
TRBD2	few	14	TRBV30	TRBJ2-5	CAWRRTSGRETQYF	TGTGCCTGGAGAAGGACTAGCGGGAGGGAGACCCAGTACTTC
TRBD1	few	17	TRBV15	TRBJ2-6	CATSRGGTGDGANVLTF	TGTGCCACCAGCAGAGGAGGCACAGGGGACGGGGCCAACGTCCTGACTTTC
-	few	14	TRBV2	TRBJ1-5	CASSNSQVGQPQHF	TGTGCCAGCAGTAATAGTCAGGTCGGACAGCCCCAGCATTTT
-	few	17	TRBV6-1	TRBJ2-6	CASARNAQGTGANVLTF	TGTGCCAGCGCCCGAAACGCCCAGGGGACTGGGGCCAACGTCCTGACTTTC
-	once	14	TRBV5-4	TRBJ1-6	CASSLEQLNSPLHF	TGTGCCAGCAGCTTGGAGCAACTTAATTCACCCCTCCACTTT
-	-	16	TRBV13	TRBJ1-6	CASSLQGASRSSPLHF	TGTGCCAGCAGCTTACAGGGAGCTTCTCGGAGTTCACCCCTCCACTTT
TRBD1	-	14	TRBV18	TRBJ2-5	CASSFGTVQETQYF	TGTGCCAGCTCATTCGGGACAGTCCAAGAGACCCAGTACTTC
TRBD2	-	14	TRBV20-1	TRBJ2-7	CSARDSSGGPEQYF	TGCAGTGCTAGGGACTCTAGCGGGGGGCCCGAGCAGTACTTC
TRBD2	many	16	TRBV4-1	TRBJ2-7	CASSQTLAGGSYEQYF	TGCGCCAGCAGCCAAACCCTAGCGGGAGGCTCCTACGAGCAGTACTTC
TRBD2	-	16	TRBV4-3	TRBJ2-1	CASSPRTAGDRNEQFF	TGCGCCAGCAGCCCCAGAACAGCGGGAGACCGCAATGAGCAGTTCTTC
-	many	15	TRBV20-1	TRBJ2-3	CSALPAARGTDTQYF	TGCAGTGCTCTCCCTGCGGCCAGGGGCACAGATACGCAGTATTTT
-	-	12	TRBV25-1	TRBJ1-1	CASSDSPTEAFF	TGTGCCAGCAGTGATAGCCCAACTGAAGCTTTCTTT
TRBD1	many	18	TRBV5-1	TRBJ2-7	CASSSIPVGQGVLYEQYF	TGCGCCAGCAGCTCAATACCGGTGGGACAGGGGGTCCTCTACGAGCAGTACTTC
-	many	15	TRBV4-3	TRBJ2-1	CASSQDISSYNEQFF	TGCGCCAGCAGCCAAGATATTTCAAGTTACAATGAGCAGTTCTTC
-	-	14	TRBV12-5	TRBJ2-7	CASGPSRSPYEQYF	TGTGCTAGTGGTCCGTCACGGAGTCCTTACGAGCAGTACTTC
-	-	14	TRBV19	TRBJ1-2	CASSITEGAYGYTF	TGTGCCAGTAGTATAACGGAAGGAGCCTATGGCTACACCTTC
TRBD1	many	13	TRBV20-1	TRBJ1-4	CSAYRGDNEKLFF	TGCAGTGCGTACAGGGGGGATAATGAAAAACTGTTTTTT
TRBD2	many	17	TRBV11-2	TRBJ2-5	CASSLRGSGRAEETQYF	TGTGCCAGCAGCTTAAGGGGGAGCGGGAGGGCGGAAGAGACCCAGTACTTC
-	many	14	TRBV6-2/TRBV6-3	TRBJ2-5	CASAKTTSGQTQYF	TGTGCCAGCGCAAAGACGACTAGTGGGCAAACCCAGTACTTC
-	few	14	TRBV25-1	TRBJ2-1	CASSEWRSYNEQFF	TGTGCCAGCAGTGAATGGAGATCCTACAATGAGCAGTTCTTC
TRBD1	-	14	TRBV25-1	TRBJ1-2	CASSEAGGYYGYTF	TGTGCCAGCAGTGAGGCAGGGGGCTATTATGGCTACACCTTC
-	-	15	TRBV19	TRBJ2-1	CASSVLMGASNEQFF	TGTGCCAGTAGTGTCCTGATGGGGGCATCCAATGAGCAGTTCTTC
-	few	14	TRBV18	TRBJ2-1	CASSPPRSYNEQFF	TGTGCCAGCTCCCCCCCCCGCTCCTACAATGAGCAGTTCTTC
-	few	16	TRBV10-1	TRBJ2-5	CASSEGIAVGQETQYF	TGCGCCAGCAGTGAAGGGATAGCGGTGGGGCAAGAGACCCAGTACTTC
-	many	15	TRBV12-3/TRBV12-4	TRBJ2-3	CASSRLERSTDTQYF	TGTGCCAGCAGCCGTCTTGAGCGGAGCACAGATACGCAGTATTTT
-	-	13	TRBV25-1	TRBJ2-3	CASTEGFADTQYF	TGTGCCAGCACTGAGGGGTTTGCAGATACGCAGTATTTT
-	-	16	TRBV24-1	TRBJ1-5	CATSAPDGVSDQPQHF	TGTGCCACCAGTGCCCCGGACGGGGTGTCGGATCAGCCCCAGCATTTT
-	-	13	TRBV5-1	TRBJ1-1	CASSLGSGREAFF	TGCGCCAGCAGCTTGGGGTCAGGGCGTGAAGCTTTCTTT
-	-	13	TRBV5-1	TRBJ2-7	CASSLAPDYEQYF	TGCGCCAGCAGCTTGGCCCCCGACTACGAGCAGTACTTC
-	once	13	TRBV2	TRBJ1-3	CASSGVSGNTIYF	TGTGCCAGCAGTGGGGTCTCTGGAAACACCATATATTTT
TRBD2	-	14	TRBV10-3	TRBJ2-5	CAISEDSGRETQYF	TGTGCCATCAGTGAGGATAGCGGGAGAGAGACCCAGTACTTC
-	many	13	TRBV6-2/TRBV6-3	TRBJ2-3	CASSYRNTDTQYF	TGTGCCAGCAGTTACAGGAACACAGATACGCAGTATTTT
TRBD2	-	14	TRBV20-1	TRBJ2-7	CSASSSGSNNEQYF	TGCAGTGCAAGTTCTAGCGGGAGTAATAACGAGCAGTACTTC
-	once	14	TRBV10-3	TRBJ2-5	CAIASSQLQETQYF	TGTGCCATCGCCAGTAGTCAGTTACAAGAGACCCAGTACTTC
TRBD2	-	18	TRBV27	TRBJ2-3	CASSRGGGAGARTDTQYF	TGTGCCAGCAGTAGGGGCGGCGGTGCGGGAGCCCGCACAGATACGCAGTATTTT
TRBD1	-	12	TRBV10-2	TRBJ1-1	CASVGTATEAFF	TGCGCCAGCGTAGGGACAGCCACTGAAGCTTTCTTT
-	-	14	TRBV6-5	TRBJ2-7	CASSYEGFGDEQYF	TGTGCCAGCAGTTACGAGGGTTTTGGCGACGAGCAGTACTTC
TRBD2	-	16	TRBV5-6	TRBJ2-1	CASSRTSGALYNEQFF	TGTGCCAGCAGTCGCACTAGCGGGGCACTCTACAATGAGCAGTTCTTC
-	-	14	TRBV15	TRBJ2-7	CATSIPVVTHEQYF	TGTGCCACCAGCATCCCCGTGGTCACCCACGAGCAGTACTTC
-	-	13	TRBV29-1	TRBJ2-5	CSVLIGDVETQYF	TGCAGCGTTCTGATAGGGGATGTCGAGACCCAGTACTTC
TRBD1	few	13	TRBV7-8	TRBJ1-1	CASSLEGQGAAFF	TGTGCCAGCAGCTTAGAGGGACAGGGGGCGGCTTTCTTT
TRBD2	few	16	TRBV7-2	TRBJ2-1	CASSLAGLAGASEQFF	TGTGCCAGCAGCTTAGCGGGGCTAGCGGGAGCAAGTGAGCAGTTCTTC
-	many	13	TRBV25-1	TRBJ2-7	CASSDGGLYEQYF	TGTGCCAGCAGTGATGGGGGCCTCTACGAGCAGTACTTC
-	-	14	TRBV19	TRBJ1-6	CASSIGRINLPLHF	TGTGCCAGTAGTATCGGAAGGATTAATTTACCCCTCCACTTT
-	-	12	TRBV15	TRBJ1-1	CATSRDWAEAFF	TGTGCCACCAGCAGAGATTGGGCTGAAGCTTTCTTT